The clone carrying this T cell receptor beta chain came up once. The target antigen is unknown. Roughly 2 micrograms of genomic DNA from cryopreserved PBMCs went into TCR beta libraries. The sample comes from a study of cytotoxic CD8 clonotypes in ibrutinib-treated CLL. Study-wide findings and caveats: Baseline clonality, higher than in age-matched healthy donors, tracked circulating CD8+ T-cell counts.

Repertoires were generated with immunoSEQ multiplex PCR, while TCRdb's copy carries only in-frame clones and drops some. The table includes some 150,000 clones, approximately 77% detected once. The CDR3 is 18 residues long. Germline CDR1 and CDR2: LGHNA and YNFKEQ. V trimming: 6 bases; J trimming: 1 base; junction bases outside the gene matches: 13. This chain connects TRBV4-2 to TRBJ2-7, with 12 bases matching TRBD2. The TCR comes from a human donor with chronic lymphocytic leukemia. Material: PBMCs, obtained after 12 months of ibrutinib treatment. The CDR3 here is CASSKDGLAGGLSYEQYF. CDR3 nucleotides: TGTGCCAGCAGTAAAGACGGGCTAGCGGGAGGGCTGTCCTACGAGCAGTACTTC.